This T cell receptor beta chain was profiled in a study of T-cell memory formation after mild COVID-19. General study findings and limits: Clones that shrank (day 15 to 85) were balanced CD4/CD8, whereas later expanders leaned CD4+. Certain responding clones were present in pre-infection memory, suggesting participation of cross-reactive memory.

This clonotype came up a few times. Its antigen remains unidentified. The CDR3 sequence is 14 residues long. V was clipped by 5 bases and J by 3 bases, with 10 bases between them. Germline loops: CDR1 SEHNR, CDR2 FQNEAQ (reference sequence). TCRdb itself ran the 5' RACE reads through MiXCR, one entry per CDR3 protein. The sample yields 550,000 to 700,000 distinct CDR3 sequences, 17% seen once. The chain recombines TRBV7-9 with TRBJ2-2, with D unresolved. The origin of this receptor is an adult woman who had mild COVID-19 (a few samples of this study predate the infection). Cell type and time point are not known. Material for sequencing was PBMCs or a T cell subset sorted from them (not recorded which). CDR3 residues: CASSPNSDTGELFF. The DNA for the CDR3 is TGTGCCAGCAGCCCAAACTCGGACACCGGGGAGCTGTTTTTT.